This TCR beta chain was recorded in a study of naive and memory T cell subsets (dated by TCRdb to 2016 to 2017). Regarding the study in general: Sorted naive and memory T cell subsets from peripheral blood were analyzed in the study using a UMI-based, open-source pipeline for TCR alpha and beta sequencing. RNA was DNase-treated and reverse transcribed with TCR constant-region primers, mostly using SuperScript III. Complete agreement was observed between the functional CMV T cell responses and the IgG serology results. Study-wide conclusions, independent of this receptor: The repertoire findings for the naive and memory subsets could not be validated against a ground truth because none was available. In both CD4 and CD8 cells, a rise in Gini index and a fall in Shannon and inverse Simpson diversity were observed from naive through CM, EM and EMRA. Once error correction was done, more than 85% of naive TCR sequences showed up just once, which made the naive abundance distributions much steeper than those of the memory subsets. A few larger clonotypes were present in naive repertoires, especially CD8 naive repertoires, and these clonotypes were possibly memory cells re-expressing CD45RA. The abundance of TCRs followed a power law with an exponent that differed between naive and memory subsets yet stayed consistent across the three individuals. Clonotypes were defined as single alpha or beta chain sequences, not paired alpha/beta receptors. RNA-based TCR counts may be influenced by expression changes linked to T cell activation and differentiation.

The protocol used for the library was UMI-ligation and nested PCR. The beta constant-region primer consisted of an equimolar mixture of two oligonucleotides that together covered TRBC1 and TRBC2. The ligated cDNA went through four rounds of PCR with nested alpha and beta constant-region primers together with the SP2 primer. A single-stranded oligonucleotide containing the SP2 primer and a 12-nucleotide UMI was joined to the 3' end of the cDNA by T4 RNA ligase 1. The ligation reaction was incubated at 16°C for about 18-25 hours. PCR2 was typically run as a SYBR Green qPCR and stopped at a predetermined threshold to prevent over-amplification. Agencourt AMPure XP magnetic beads were used for all purifications after the first. Library quantification was done by Qubit, followed by a TapeStation check on which the main peak was expected at around 650 bp. Pooled libraries were sequenced on an Illumina MiSeq with v2 2x251 paired-end kits, typically giving roughly 0.95-2.3 million reads per sample. Libraries were pooled at around 4 nM per sample, and 5-7% PhiX was added to improve cluster recognition. Per the source publication's procedure: Using tag matching that tolerated one base-pair mismatch, Decombinator assigned V and J genes to FASTQ reads that had been processed by Demultiplexor. By using UMIs, Collapsinator corrected both sequencing errors and the frequency errors caused by PCR heterogeneity. TCRs were translated and CDR3s were extracted from the conserved cysteine to the FGXG phenylalanine by CDR3Translator, with non-productive sequences being flagged. Gini, Shannon entropy and inverse Simpson indices were calculated on repertoires that had been subsampled to equal numbers of UMI-defined TCRs. Within the linear range, a power law was fitted by maximum likelihood to the distributions of clonotype abundance. On one naive CD8 sample, the pipeline and MIGEC gave similar UMI counts, unique TCR numbers and clonal distributions. In one analysis, naive TCRs that were also found in any memory subset of the same donor were excluded from the naive repertoire. Repertoires were searched for some 7,000 CMV-associated CDR3 sequences compiled from VDJdb and a published dataset. The raw public reads went through TCRdb reprocessing: fastp at Q25, MiXCR clone calling, in-frame beta chains kept. Entries are consolidated by CDR3 protein sequence, retaining the most common genes and DNA. The V and J calls come from TCRdb's annotation, not from the publication. For this sample there are roughly 100,000 distinct CDR3 sequences; roughly 12% appear just once. The ten largest clones represent around 0.13% of the sample.

About this clonotype itself: The clone's antigen remains unknown. No much larger clone is present one base from it, and per-base qualities are unavailable.

From the second PCR step onward, the TCR alpha chain libraries and the TCR beta chain libraries were amplified separately. CMV status of each donor was established by measuring IFNgamma production from CD4+ T cells after fresh PBMCs were stimulated overnight with CMV viral lysate. Using Miltenyi beads, CD4 T cells were first positively selected, and CD8 T cells were then positively selected from the CD4-negative fraction. After staining for CD3, CD4, CD8, CD45RA, CD27 and a live/dead dye, cells were sorted on a BD Aria II into four subsets based on CD45RA and CD27. Blood came from three healthy volunteers, each fractionated into CD4 and CD8 T cells and then into four differentiation subsets. Around 120 ml of peripheral blood was collected from each donor, and PBMC were isolated by Ficoll-Paque PLUS density-gradient centrifugation. Sorted cells were lysed in RLT buffer, and RNA was extracted with a Qiagen RNeasy kit and stored at -80°C.

V drops 4 bases and J drops 5 bases, leaving 14 bases in between. The germline V gene (reference sequence) gives CDR1 as SEHNR and CDR2 as FQNEAQ. The CDR3 has 14 amino acids, counting the end cysteine and phenylalanine. Of all the DNA, just the CDR3 is kept, 42 bases in frame from base 1. The specimen sequenced was naive CD4+ T cells from blood. The cell subset or site label for this specimen denotes: naive T cells, CD45RA high CD27+. The V and J segments used are TRBV7-9 and TRBJ2-5, with no D gene named confidently. This receptor was taken from a human donor in good health. In nucleotide form, the sequence is TGTGCCAGCAGCTCCCAACCCTATTCGGAGACCCAGTACTTC. The translation is CASSSQPYSETQYF.